What follows are 13 T cell receptor beta chains derived from one specimen sequenced in a study of Tregs in tolerant kidney transplant recipients. The data were produced by immunoSEQ multiplex PCR, yet TCRdb's version contains in-frame clones alone and is incomplete. The sample consists of 110,000 or so clones, around 91% of them appearing once. The source was CD4+ T cells from blood, collected before the transplant. The receptors shown here come from a human donor who received a combined kidney and bone marrow transplant.

The rearrangement uses TRBV10-1 and TRBJ1-2, with D tentatively TRBD1 (6 bases). The CDR3 loop spans 15 amino acids. V lost 2 bases and J lost 8, with 18 bases in between. From germline, CDR1 is WNHNN and CDR2 SYGVQD (reference sequence). The CDR3 is CASSEDQGRASGYTF. In DNA form, the CDR3 reads TGCGCCAGCAGTGAGGACCAGGGGCGTGCCAGCGGCTACACCTTC.

The V and J genes are TRBV6-5 and TRBJ1-1; the D gene is possibly TRBD1 (6 bases). The germline gives CDR1 MNHEY, CDR2 SVGAGI. CDR3 length equals 14 residues. Deletions cut 2 bases from V and 1 base from J, with 8 bases between. Here the CDR3 DNA reads TGTGCCAGCAGTTACCGAGGGGGGAACACTGAAGCTTTCTTT. Amino acids: CASSYRGGNTEAFF.

The genes are TRBV5-1 and TRBJ2-2; weak D call: TRBD1 (5 bases). Germline V gene data show CDR1 as SGHRS and CDR2 as YFSETQ. CDR3 length equals 17 residues. Deletions cut 0 bases from V and 0 bases from J, with 12 bases between. In DNA form, the CDR3 reads TGCGCCAGCAGCTTGGCCGCGACAGCTTCGAACACCGGGGAGCTGTTTTTT. It translates to CASSLAATASNTGELFF.

The genes are TRBV7-2 and TRBJ2-7; TRBD1 agrees at 8 bases. Germline loops: CDR1 SGHTA, CDR2 FQGNSA. The CDR3 is made up of 14 amino acids. V shed 0 bases and J 2 bases; nucleotides not matched to a gene: 0. CDR3 loop: CASSLAGQAYEQYF. DNA for the CDR3: TGTGCCAGCAGCTTAGCGGGACAGGCCTACGAGCAGTACTTC.

This clone was picked up one time. The V and J genes are TRBV11-2 and TRBJ2-2; TRBD2 aligns across 9 bases. V shed 6 bases and J 0 bases; nucleotides not matched to a gene: 2. The CDR3 is 15 residues long. Per germline, CDR1 SGHAT and CDR2 FQNNGV. CDR3: CASSQRGANTGELFF. The DNA of the CDR3 is TGTGCCAGCAGTCAGCGGGGGGCGAACACCGGGGAGCTGTTTTTT.

This chain uses TRBV29-1 with TRBJ1-1, with D possibly matching TRBD1 (5 bases). Per germline, CDR1 SQVTM and CDR2 ANQGSEA. This CDR3 is built from 11 residues. Trimming removed 2 bases from V and 6 bases from J, with 7 bases in between. The chain's CDR3 is CSVENRPEAFF. The CDR3 nucleotides read TGCAGCGTTGAAAACAGGCCTGAAGCTTTCTTT.

The chain has TRBV7-2 and TRBJ2-3, with D possibly matching TRBD1 (8 bases). Germline CDR1 SGHTA, CDR2 FQGNSA. V was pared by 0 bases and J by 2 bases, with 15 bases between. This CDR3 comprises 17 residues. The CDR3 DNA is TGTGCCAGCAGCTTAGCGGGAGGGGGACAGGCCACAGATACGCAGTATTTT. It is translated as CASSLAGGGQATDTQYF. The variable domain in full, completed from reference TRBV7-2 and TRBJ2-3, reads GAGVSQSPSNKVTEKGKDVELRCDPISGHTALYWYRQSLGQGLEFLIYFQGNSAPDKSGLPSDRFSAERTGGSVSTLTIQRTQQEDSAVYLCASSLAGGGQATDTQYFGPGTRLTVL.

The chain links TRBV18 to TRBJ1-5, with D tentatively TRBD1 (5 bases). Trimming stripped 2 bases from V and 7 bases from J, with 18 bases between. Germline V CDR1 and CDR2: KGHSH, LQKENI. The CDR3 covers 16 residues. The CDR3 is CASSPTRGGERQPQHF. The CDR3 DNA follows: TGTGCCAGCTCACCAACGCGAGGAGGGGAGAGACAGCCCCAGCATTTT.

The CDR3 loop is CASSPGQKEFF. The CDR3 DNA sequence: TGTGCCAGCTCACCGGGACAGAAGGAGTTCTTC. The rearrangement uses TRBV18 and TRBJ2-1; 7 bases map to TRBD1. Trimming at V came to 3 bases and at J to 14 bases, leaving 4 bases not matched to a gene. The CDR3 is 11 amino acids. CDR1 is KGHSH and CDR2 is LQKENI in the germline V gene.

The chain combines TRBV5-6 with TRBJ2-1; D perhaps matches TRBD2 (5 bases). Between the trimmed V and J ends, which lost 4 bases and 5 bases, there was a span of 19 bases. The germline V gene encodes CDR1 SGHDT and CDR2 YYEEEE. This CDR3 contains 16 residues. In DNA, the CDR3 is TGTGCCAGCAGCCCGAGGGTCTTAACGAAAAACAATGAGCAGTTCTTC. Its translation is CASSPRVLTKNNEQFF.

The V call is TRBV5-6, the J call TRBJ1-3; D ambiguous. CDR1 SGHDT and CDR2 YYEEEE come from the germline V gene. The CDR3 runs 15 residues. With 4 bases removed from V and 0 bases from J, the gap between germline ends came to 11 bases. In DNA form, the CDR3 reads TGTGCCAGCAGCCCGACTAGGAGCTCTGGAAACACCATATATTTT. Translating gives CASSPTRSSGNTIYF. The full variable domain, its missing parts supplied by reference TRBV5-6 and TRBJ1-3, is DAGVTQSPTHLIKTRGQQVTLRCSPKSGHDTVSWYQQALGQGPQFIFQYYEEEERQRGNFPDRFSGHQFPNYSSELNVNALLLGDSALYLCASSPTRSSGNTIYFGEGSWLTVV.

The genes are TRBV18 and TRBJ2-3; TRBD1 agrees at 11 bases. The V gene end was trimmed by 6 bases and the J gene end by 2 bases; junction bases not matched to a gene: 7. Germline V gene data show CDR1 as KGHSH and CDR2 as LQKENI. The CDR3 is made up of 16 amino acids. CDR3 bases: TGTGCCAGCTCGCCCCGGGACAGGGGGTCCACAGATACGCAGTATTTT. Protein sequence: CASSPRDRGSTDTQYF.

V and J are TRBV10-3 and TRBJ2-7; D is perhaps TRBD2 (5 bases). Trimming cost V 8 bases and J 0 bases, with 8 bases left between them. The CDR3 consists of 12 residues. The germline V gene encodes CDR1 ENHRY and CDR2 SYGVKD. CDR3 loop: CAIRRDSYEQYF. CDR3 in DNA: TGTGCCATCCGCCGGGACTCCTACGAGCAGTACTTC.